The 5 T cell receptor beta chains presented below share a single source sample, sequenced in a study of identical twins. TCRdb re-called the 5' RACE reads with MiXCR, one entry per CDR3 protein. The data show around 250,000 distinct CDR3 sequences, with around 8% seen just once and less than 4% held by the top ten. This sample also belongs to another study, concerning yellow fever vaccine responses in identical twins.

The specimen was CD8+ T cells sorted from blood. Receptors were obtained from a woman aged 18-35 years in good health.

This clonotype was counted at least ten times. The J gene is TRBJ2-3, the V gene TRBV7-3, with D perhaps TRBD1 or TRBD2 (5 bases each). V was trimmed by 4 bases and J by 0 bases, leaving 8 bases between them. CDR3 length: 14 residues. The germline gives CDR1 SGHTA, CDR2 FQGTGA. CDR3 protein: CASSSGASTDTQYF. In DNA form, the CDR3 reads TGTGCCAGCAGCTCCGGGGCTAGCACAGATACGCAGTATTTT.

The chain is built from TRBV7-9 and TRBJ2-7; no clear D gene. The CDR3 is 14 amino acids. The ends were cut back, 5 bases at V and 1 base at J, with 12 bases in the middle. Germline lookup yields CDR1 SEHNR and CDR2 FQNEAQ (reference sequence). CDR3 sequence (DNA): TGTGCCAGCAGCCCTGACTCCGGATCCTACGAGCAGTACTTC. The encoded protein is CASSPDSGSYEQYF.

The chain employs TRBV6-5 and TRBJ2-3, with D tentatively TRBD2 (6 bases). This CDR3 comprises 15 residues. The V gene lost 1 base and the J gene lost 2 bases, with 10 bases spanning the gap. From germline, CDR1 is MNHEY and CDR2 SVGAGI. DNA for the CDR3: TGTGCCAGCAGTTACTTCGCGGGACTCACAGATACGCAGTATTTT. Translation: CASSYFAGLTDTQYF.

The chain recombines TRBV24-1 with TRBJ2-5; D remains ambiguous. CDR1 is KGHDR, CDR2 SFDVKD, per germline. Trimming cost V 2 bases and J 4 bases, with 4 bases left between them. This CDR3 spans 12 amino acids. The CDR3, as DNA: TGTGCCACCAGTGATTGGGCAGAGACCCAGTACTTC. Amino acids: CATSDWAETQYF.

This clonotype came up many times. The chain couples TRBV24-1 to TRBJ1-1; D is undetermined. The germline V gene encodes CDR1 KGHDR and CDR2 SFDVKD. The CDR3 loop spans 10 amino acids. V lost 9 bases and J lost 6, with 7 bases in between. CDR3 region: CATWGAEAFF. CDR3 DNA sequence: TGTGCCACCTGGGGAGCTGAAGCTTTCTTT.